A single sample gave rise to the 29 T cell receptor beta chains below, sequenced in a study of T-cell memory formation after mild COVID-19 (dated by TCRdb to the early 2020s). The library was generated by 5' RACE. TCRdb shows the sequencer as Illumina NovaSeq 6000. Using fastp at Q25 and MiXCR, TCRdb reprocessed the public reads and kept productive beta chains. Under each unique CDR3 protein, matching rows form one entry showing the most common genes and DNA. The sample has under 700,000 distinct CDR3 sequences on record, about a fifth of them singletons. Of the sample, 9.5% to 15% is held by the ten largest clones. The specimen sequenced was PBMCs or a T cell subset sorted from them (not recorded which). The origin of the receptors is an adult woman who had mild COVID-19 (a few samples of this study predate the infection). The sample titles of this study are shuffled in the database, so cell type and time point are left out; the donor was told from shared clones.

The sample holds a few counts of this clonotype. The chain is built from TRBV25-1 and TRBJ2-1; D not resolved. CDR1 and CDR2 from the germline V gene are MGHDK and SYGVNS. This CDR3 has 13 residues. The germline V and J ends were trimmed by 7 bases and 6 bases, with 13 bases remaining between them. The CDR3 loop reads CASTSWLSNEQFF. CDR3 coding DNA: TGTGCCAGCACCTCCTGGCTGAGCAATGAGCAGTTCTTC.

The chain joins TRBV9 to TRBJ1-2; a possible D gene is TRBD1 (5 bases). The CDR3 is made up of 14 amino acids. Trimming stripped 4 bases from V and 4 bases from J, with 14 bases between. Per germline, CDR1 SGDLS and CDR2 YYNGEE. In DNA, the CDR3 is TGTGCCAGCAGCCGGGTCGCCGGGGCCTATGGCTACACCTTC. This codes for CASSRVAGAYGYTF.

This chain connects TRBV29-1 to TRBJ2-7, with 9 bases aligning to TRBD2. The CDR3 covers 14 residues. The trim removed 6 bases at V and 2 bases at J, leaving 8 bases unmatched. Germline assignment: CDR1 SQVTM and CDR2 ANQGSEA. The CDR3 coding sequence is TGCAGCGTCCTGAGCGGGGGGCCCCCCTACGAGCAGTACTTC. Amino acids: CSVLSGGPPYEQYF.

V is TRBV6-1 and J is TRBJ1-5; 8 bases agree with TRBD1. The V and J ends lost 6 bases and 0 bases, in that order; junction bases with no gene match: 4. CDR3 size: 15 residues. Germline loops: CDR1 MNHNS, CDR2 SASEGT. CDR3 nucleotides: TGTGCCAGCAGGGACAGGGCCACTAGCAATCAGCCCCAGCATTTT. Protein product: CASRDRATSNQPQHF.

The rearrangement joins TRBV28 to TRBJ2-2, with 8 bases identical to TRBD2. The V segment lost 2 bases and the J segment 6 bases; nucleotides outside the gene matches: 17. Per the germline V gene, CDR1 is MDHEN and CDR2 is SYDVKM. The CDR3 totals 19 residues. CDR3 in amino acids: CASSLQAGVPLGSAGELFF. The CDR3 region has the DNA TGTGCCAGCAGTTTACAAGCGGGAGTACCCCTGGGCTCTGCCGGGGAGCTGTTTTTT. Based on the CDR3 plus reference TRBV28 and TRBJ2-2, the full variable domain is DVKVTQSSRYLVKRTGEKVFLECVQDMDHENMFWYRQDPGLGLRLIYFSYDVKMKEKGDIPEGYSVSREKKERFSLILESASTNQTSMYLCASSLQAGVPLGSAGELFFGEGSRLTVL.

V gene TRBV7-2 combines with J gene TRBJ1-4, with D perhaps TRBD1 (6 bases). This CDR3 spans 14 amino acids. The germline V and J ends were trimmed by 5 bases and 8 bases, with 15 bases remaining between them. The V gene's germline CDR1 is SGHTA and CDR2 FQGNSA. CDR3 nucleotides: TGTGCCAGCAGCCAAGGGGGAGGGCGCGAAAAACTGTTTTTT. This encodes CASSQGGGREKLFF. Full variable domain (missing parts from reference TRBV7-2 and TRBJ1-4): GAGVSQSPSNKVTEKGKDVELRCDPISGHTALYWYRQSLGQGLEFLIYFQGNSAPDKSGLPSDRFSAERTGGSVSTLTIQRTQQEDSAVYLCASSQGGGREKLFFGSGTQLSVL.

The genes are TRBV12-3 or TRBV12-4 and TRBJ1-2; 10 bases map to TRBD1. V gave up 6 bases and J gave up 4 bases; unmatched junction bases: 5. CDR3 size: 14 residues. CDR3 sequence (DNA): TGTGCCAGCAGGGACAGGGGGTACGGCTATGGCTACACCTTC. Translation gives CASRDRGYGYGYTF.

The table lists this clonotype with a few counts. The DNA of the CDR3 is TGTGCCAGCAGTCGCCAACTGATATCTAGCGGGGATACGCAGTATTTT. Translated: CASSRQLISSGDTQYF. The V gene is TRBV12-3 or TRBV12-4, the J gene TRBJ2-3; TRBD2 matches at 8 bases. With V trimmed by 5 bases and J by 6 bases, 13 bases remained unmatched. CDR3 length: 16 amino acids.

The chain recombines TRBV20-1 with TRBJ2-3, with D possibly TRBD1 on 6 matching bases. CDR1 is DFQATT and CDR2 is SNEGSKA in the germline V gene (reference sequence). With 5 bases removed from V and 3 bases from J, the gap between germline ends came to 24 bases. CDR3 size: 17 residues. In nucleotides, the CDR3 is TGCAGTGCTCAACGCCCCCCAGGGGAGTGGAGGACAGATACGCAGTATTTT. It translates to CSAQRPPGEWRTDTQYF.

In this sample, this clonotype turned up a few times. The chain uses TRBV3-1 and TRBJ2-7; D tentatively fits TRBD1 or TRBD2 (5 bases each). The CDR3 loop spans 15 amino acids. Deletions cut 1 base from V and 2 bases from J, with 12 bases between. CDR1 is LGHDT and CDR2 is YNNKEL in the germline V gene (reference sequence). CDR3 protein: CASSQGGTNTYEQYF. The CDR3 DNA reads as TGTGCCAGCAGCCAAGGAGGGACGAACACCTACGAGCAGTACTTC.

This clonotype has at least ten counts. J is TRBJ1-1 and V is TRBV5-1, with a tentative D call TRBD1 (5 bases). V was clipped by 5 bases and J by 1 base, with 12 bases between them. Per germline, CDR1 SGHRS and CDR2 YFSETQ. This CDR3 contains 14 residues. In DNA form, the CDR3 reads TGCGCCAGCAGGCTTGCCGGGACGAACACTGAAGCTTTCTTT. It encodes CASRLAGTNTEAFF.

The rearrangement links TRBV11-2 to TRBJ2-5, with a tentative D call TRBD2 (6 bases). The CDR3 contains 14 residues. Germline values: CDR1 SGHAT, CDR2 FQNNGV. Trimming pared 5 bases from V and 5 bases from J, leaving 15 bases between. The CDR3, as DNA: TGTGCCAGCAGCCTAGTCGGGGGATGGGAGACCCAGTACTTC. The encoded protein is CASSLVGGWETQYF.

V and J are TRBV29-1 and TRBJ2-5, with TRBD1 matching over 11 bases. Germline lookup yields CDR1 SQVTM and CDR2 ANQGSEA. The J segment lost 5 bases and the V segment lost 5 bases, leaving 7 bases of the junction unmatched. This CDR3 is built from 14 residues. The CDR3 is CSVWTGGFGETQYF. The CDR3 DNA reads TGCAGCGTTTGGACAGGGGGCTTCGGGGAGACCCAGTACTTC.

CDR3 DNA sequence: TGCAGTGCTACTGAGGGACAGCAAGAGACCCAGTACTTC. Its protein product is CSATEGQQETQYF. The V call is TRBV20-1, the J call TRBJ2-5, with 7 positions matching TRBD1. With V trimmed by 4 bases and J by 2 bases, 4 bases remained unmatched. The CDR3 contains 13 residues. Germline CDR1 reads DFQATT; CDR2 reads SNEGSKA (reference sequence).

The gene calls are TRBV10-2 and TRBJ2-7, with D possibly being TRBD1 or TRBD2 (5 bases each). Trimming stripped 11 bases from V and 6 bases from J, with 23 bases between. This CDR3 comprises 14 residues. Germline CDR1 WSHSY, CDR2 SAAADI. CDR3 amino acids: CAVRRAAQDGEQYF. The CDR3, as DNA: TGCGCCGTAAGGCGGGCGGCACAGGACGGCGAGCAGTACTTC.

This clonotype was detected a few times. The gene calls are TRBV29-1 and TRBJ2-5; a possible D gene is TRBD2 (6 bases). Deletions cut 7 bases from V and 1 base from J, with 16 bases between. Germline V gives CDR1 SQVTM, CDR2 ANQGSEA. This CDR3 spans 14 amino acids. CDR3 protein: CSAIPGAVQETQYF. The CDR3 DNA follows: TGCAGCGCTATCCCGGGAGCGGTCCAAGAGACCCAGTACTTC.

This clonotype showed up just a few times. V gene TRBV12-3 or TRBV12-4 combines with J gene TRBJ2-7; TRBD2 aligns across 13 bases. The CDR3 sequence is 15 residues long. With V trimmed by 0 bases and J by 6 bases, 2 bases remained unmatched. The CDR3 spells CASSLAGTSGAEQYF. CDR3 coding DNA: TGTGCCAGCAGTTTAGCCGGGACTAGCGGGGCCGAGCAGTACTTC.

V gene TRBV5-1 combines with J gene TRBJ2-7; TRBD2 matches 7 bases. J was trimmed by 5 bases and V by 4 bases; bases with no gene match: 12. CDR1 is SGHRS, CDR2 YFSETQ, per germline. CDR3 size: 15 residues. The CDR3 region is CASSVYRDYGDEQYF. DNA of the CDR3: TGCGCCAGCAGCGTTTACCGGGACTATGGGGACGAGCAGTACTTC.

The V gene is TRBV6-5, the J gene TRBJ2-5; 7 bases agree with TRBD1. The V and J ends lost 5 bases and 2 bases, in that order; junction bases with no gene match: 5. The CDR3 is 14 residues long. The germline V gene encodes CDR1 MNHEY and CDR2 SVGAGI. This chain's CDR3 is CASSRGTAQETQYF. For the CDR3, the DNA is TGTGCCAGCAGTAGGGGGACAGCACAAGAGACCCAGTACTTC.

This chain uses TRBV20-1 with TRBJ1-2; possible D gene TRBD1, 5 bases. Trimming cost V 0 bases and J 2 bases, with 10 bases left between them. The CDR3 runs to 14 residues. Germline lookup yields CDR1 DFQATT and CDR2 SNEGSKA (reference sequence). The CDR3 protein is CSARDEGRNYGYTF. Here the CDR3 DNA reads TGCAGTGCTAGAGATGAGGGACGGAACTATGGCTACACCTTC.

The V call is TRBV27, the J call TRBJ2-1; 8 positions agree with TRBD1. CDR1 and CDR2 from the germline V gene are MNHEY and SMNVEV (reference sequence). The CDR3 totals 15 residues. The ends lost 2 bases at V and 4 bases at J; junction bases unmatched: 4. The CDR3 DNA is TGTGCCAGCAGTTTAAGAACAGGGGGGTACAATGAGCAGTTCTTC. Its translation is CASSLRTGGYNEQFF.

This clonotype was detected only a few times. The CDR3 reads CASSYMSGLNTDTQYF. As DNA, the CDR3 is TGTGCCAGCAGCTATATGAGTGGACTGAACACAGATACGCAGTATTTT. V is TRBV5-6 and J is TRBJ2-3; TRBD2 is a possible D gene (5 bases). CDR3 length equals 16 residues. Germline CDR1 and CDR2: SGHDT and YYEEEE. Trimming removed 3 bases at V and 2 bases at J, with 16 bases between.

The rearrangement links TRBV6-5 to TRBJ2-7; D possibly corresponds to TRBD1 (5 bases). This CDR3 spans 12 amino acids. CDR1 and CDR2 (germline): MNHEY, SVGAGI. The V end lost 8 bases, the J end lost 2 bases, and 10 bases lay between the germline ends. CDR3 protein: CASGAFPYEQYF. The CDR3 DNA sequence: TGTGCCAGCGGGGCGTTTCCCTACGAGCAGTACTTC.

The chain has TRBV20-1 and TRBJ2-7; 9 bases map to TRBD2. The CDR3 has 13 amino acids. J gave up 3 bases and V 4 bases, and 4 bases lay outside the gene matches. Per the germline V gene, CDR1 is DFQATT and CDR2 is SNEGSKA (reference sequence). The CDR3 DNA reads TGCAGTGCTAAGCGGGAGGCGCGCTACGAGCAGTACTTC. Its translation: CSAKREARYEQYF.

This clonotype was counted between two and nine times. The CDR3: CASSSEFTAGEQFF. In nucleotides, the CDR3 is TGTGCCAGCAGCTCCGAGTTCACGGCCGGTGAGCAGTTCTTC. V usage is TRBV7-9 and J usage is TRBJ2-1, with no clear D. Trimming removed 4 bases at V and 9 bases at J, with 16 bases between. Germline V gene lookup returns CDR1 SEHNR and CDR2 FQNEAQ (reference sequence). The CDR3 is made up of 14 amino acids.

This clonotype was detected only a few times. J is TRBJ1-2 and V is TRBV29-1; a weak D match, TRBD1 (5 bases). This CDR3 region has 14 residues. V lost 5 bases and J lost 5, with 18 bases in between. The V gene's germline CDR1 is SQVTM and CDR2 ANQGSEA. This CDR3 reads CSVSVEDGGYGYTF. The CDR3 nucleotides read TGCAGCGTTTCAGTTGAGGACGGGGGGTATGGCTACACCTTC.

The chain combines TRBV2 with TRBJ2-7, with D unresolved. CDR3 length: 16 amino acids. V was pared by 1 base and J by 0 bases, with 13 bases between. Germline V gives CDR1 SNHLY, CDR2 FYNNEI. Here the CDR3 DNA reads TGTGCCAGCAGTGAAGTTGGGCGGCCGAGCTCCTACGAGCAGTACTTC. It codes for CASSEVGRPSSYEQYF.

The rearrangement links TRBV9 to TRBJ2-5, with no clear D. The germline V gene has CDR1 SGDLS and CDR2 YYNGEE. The CDR3 covers 14 residues. V dropped 4 bases and J dropped 5 bases, with 15 bases sitting between them. CDR3 coding DNA: TGTGCCAGCAGCAAGGACCAGCGTAGTGAGACCCAGTACTTC. Encoded protein: CASSKDQRSETQYF.

This clonotype was picked up many times. The chain uses TRBV5-1 and TRBJ2-7; tentatively, D is TRBD1 or TRBD2 (5 bases each). The germline gives CDR1 SGHRS, CDR2 YFSETQ. There are 15 residues in the CDR3. Trimming took 3 bases from V and 0 from J, leaving 13 bases between them. This CDR3 reads CASSWGTANSYEQYF. In nucleotides, the CDR3 is TGCGCCAGCAGCTGGGGGACGGCGAACTCCTACGAGCAGTACTTC.